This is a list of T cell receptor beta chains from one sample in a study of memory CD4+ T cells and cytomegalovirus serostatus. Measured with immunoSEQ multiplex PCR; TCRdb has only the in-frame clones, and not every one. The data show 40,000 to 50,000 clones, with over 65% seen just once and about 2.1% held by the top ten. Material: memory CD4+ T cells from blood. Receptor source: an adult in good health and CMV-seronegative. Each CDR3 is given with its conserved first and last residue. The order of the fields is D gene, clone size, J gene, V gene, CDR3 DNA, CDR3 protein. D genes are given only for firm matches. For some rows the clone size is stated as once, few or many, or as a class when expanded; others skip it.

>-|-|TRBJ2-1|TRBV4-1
TGCGCCAGCAGCCAAGACCCTTTCCTGGAGCAGTTCTTC
CASSQDPFLEQFF
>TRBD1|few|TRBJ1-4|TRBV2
TGTGCCAGCAGTTCACAGGGGGCTAATGAAAAACTGTTTTTT
CASSSQGANEKLFF
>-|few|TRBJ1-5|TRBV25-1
TGTGCCAGCAGTGAATCCAATCAGCCCCAGCATTTT
CASSESNQPQHF
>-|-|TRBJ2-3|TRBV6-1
TGTGCCAGCAGCAATCACAGAGATAGCACAGATACGCAGTATTTT
CASSNHRDSTDTQYF
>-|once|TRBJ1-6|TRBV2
TGTGCCAGCAGTATAACACGGGATAATTCACCCCTCCACTTT
CASSITRDNSPLHF
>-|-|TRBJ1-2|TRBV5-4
TGTGCCAGCAGCTTGAAGTCCAACTATGGCTACACCTTC
CASSLKSNYGYTF
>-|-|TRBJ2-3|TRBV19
TGTGCCAGTAGTCCGGGGATGGGCACAGATACGCAGTATTTT
CASSPGMGTDTQYF
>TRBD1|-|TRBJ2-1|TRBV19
TGTGCCAGTAGTGCCCTCGGATACAGGGGCAATGAGCAGTTCTTC
CASSALGYRGNEQFF
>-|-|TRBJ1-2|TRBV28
TGTGCCAGCAGCCCAAACCCCCGAGGCTATGGCTACACCTTC
CASSPNPRGYGYTF
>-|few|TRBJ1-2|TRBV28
TGTGCCAGCAGGGAAACAGGGTCTGGCTACACCTTC
CASRETGSGYTF
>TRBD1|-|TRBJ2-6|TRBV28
TGTGCCAGCAGTTTCCGGACAGGGGGCTCTGGGGCCAACGTCCTGACTTTC
CASSFRTGGSGANVLTF
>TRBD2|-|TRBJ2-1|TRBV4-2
TGTGCCAGCAGCCAGCGGGGGGTAAAGAATGAGCAGTTCTTC
CASSQRGVKNEQFF
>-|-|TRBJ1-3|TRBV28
TGTGCCAGTTCGAGAGGGATGTTTGGAAACACCATATATTTT
CASSRGMFGNTIYF
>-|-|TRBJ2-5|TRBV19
TGTGCCAGTAGCTCCTCGGGCAGGGAGAGAGAGACCCAGTACTTC
CASSSSGRERETQYF
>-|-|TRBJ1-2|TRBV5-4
TGTGCCAGCAGCTTGTCCATTAACTATGGCTACACCTTC
CASSLSINYGYTF
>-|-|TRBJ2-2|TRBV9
TGTGCCAGCAGCCCCACACCGCAGACCGGGGAGCTGTTTTTT
CASSPTPQTGELFF
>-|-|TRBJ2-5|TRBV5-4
TGTGCCAGCAGCTTGGGGCAGATAATGCAAGAGACCCAGTACTTC
CASSLGQIMQETQYF
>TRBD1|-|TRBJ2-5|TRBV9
TGTGCCAGCAGCGTTACGGGACAGTCTGGCCAGTACTTC
CASSVTGQSGQYF
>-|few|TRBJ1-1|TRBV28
TGTGCCAGCAGTTCGACAGGTAACACTGAAGCTTTCTTT
CASSSTGNTEAFF
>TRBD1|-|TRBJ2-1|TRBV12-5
TGTGCTAGTGGTCTCGGGACAGGGGCCTCAAATGAGCAGTTCTTC
CASGLGTGASNEQFF
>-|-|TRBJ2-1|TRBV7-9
TGTGCCAGCAGCTTGGAATGGGGCTCAGGGAATGAGCAGTTCTTC
CASSLEWGSGNEQFF
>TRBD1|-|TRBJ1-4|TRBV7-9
TGTGCCAGCAGCCCACGACAGGGGGATAATGAAAAACTGTTTTTT
CASSPRQGDNEKLFF
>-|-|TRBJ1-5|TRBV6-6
TGTGCCAGCAAAGGGAGGGTCGGACAGCCCCAGCATTTT
CASKGRVGQPQHF
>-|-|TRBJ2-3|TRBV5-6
TGTGCTAGCAGCCGCAGGGGAAGCACAGATACGCAGTATTTT
CASSRRGSTDTQYF
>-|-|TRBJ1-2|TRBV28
TGTGCCAGCAGCCCGGGGGGCTTTAACTATGGCTACACCTTC
CASSPGGFNYGYTF
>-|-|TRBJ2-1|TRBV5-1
TGCGCCAGCAGCTTGGCCCAGGAGGGTCGGCGATTCTTC
CASSLAQEGRRFF
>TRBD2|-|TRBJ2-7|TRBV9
TGTGCCAGCAGCGGAACTAGCGGGGGAAACTACTACGAGCAGTACTTC
CASSGTSGGNYYEQYF
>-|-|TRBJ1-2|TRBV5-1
TGCGCCAGCAGCTTGGCCTCGGGGGAGGAGGGCTACACCTTC
CASSLASGEEGYTF
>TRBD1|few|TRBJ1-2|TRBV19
TGTGCCAGTAGCCGACGACAGGGTGTGCTTGGCTACACCTTC
CASSRRQGVLGYTF